This T cell receptor beta chain was observed in a study of blood T cell repertoires in COVID-19 (TCRdb year 2020). In terms of the full investigation: The collaborator samples originated in the United States, Italy and Spain and spanned the acute and convalescent phases of COVID-19. The samples were drawn from two sources: the first 160 participants of the ongoing ImmuneRACE study, and 1,000 to 1,500 subjects contributed by 6 global collaborators. The sample metadata nearly always contained a de-identified subject ID, COVID-19 status, age in years and sex. The prospective study material was composed of cDNA or gDNA derived from T cells, B-cell-depleted T cells, or PBMCs. The repertoires were made available in a free public database intended to serve as a resource for research on the immune response to SARS-CoV-2. Where available, HLA class I and class II types were obtained from metadata supplied by the sample provider rather than from assay-based typing. The dataset comprised deeply sampled blood TCRbeta repertoires from subjects exposed to, actively infected with, or recovered from COVID-19.

General conclusions and limits of the study: How much clinical and demographic metadata was included differed by source and by participant, and the metadata was provided uncurated.

Turning to this clone: What this receptor recognizes is not known. No much larger clone exists at a distance of one base, and base qualities are not known.

Whole blood was collected in K2EDTA tubes by collaborating institutions according to the institutions' own protocols. For TCRbeta analysis, collaborators shipped samples as frozen whole blood, isolated PBMCs, or DNA extracted from either of those sample types. Trimming at the junction amounts to 2 bases on V and 1 base on J, and the germline ends lie 10 bases apart. Taken from the germline V gene, the CDR1 and CDR2 loops are SGHDT and YYEEEE. The CDR3, from cysteine to phenylalanine, totals 15 residues. Solely the CDR3 DNA is kept, with 45 bases framed from the first base. TCRbeta CDR3 regions were amplified from genomic DNA by means of the immunoSEQ Assay, a bias-controlled multiplex PCR. Per the original workflow: Nucleated cell counts per sample were estimated from amplification of reference gene primers within the assay. To quantify the absolute abundance of each unique TCRbeta CDR3 rearrangement, sequence reads were collapsed and filtered. For each sample, productive Simpson clonality was calculated as the square root of Simpson's diversity index across productive rearrangements. Held by TCRdb, this immuneACCESS table contains in-frame sequences only and omits some clones. Under half of the omission traces to an unresolved V gene where checked; the cause of the rest is unknown. The V and J calls and the clone size are those of that table, but D and trimming were determined from the DNA. This sample gives about 80,000 clones in total; around 80% of them show up just once. The ten largest clonotypes hold more than 10% of the sample.

What was sequenced was peripheral blood. The receptor was derived from a man aged 80 or over with acute or convalescent COVID-19. Recombination connected TRBV5-6 to TRBJ1-3, and possibly TRBD1, on 5 matching bases. The CDR3 region reads CASSLRGGSGNTIYF. The sequence in DNA is TGTGCCAGCAGCTTACGCGGGGGTTCTGGAAACACCATATATTTT.